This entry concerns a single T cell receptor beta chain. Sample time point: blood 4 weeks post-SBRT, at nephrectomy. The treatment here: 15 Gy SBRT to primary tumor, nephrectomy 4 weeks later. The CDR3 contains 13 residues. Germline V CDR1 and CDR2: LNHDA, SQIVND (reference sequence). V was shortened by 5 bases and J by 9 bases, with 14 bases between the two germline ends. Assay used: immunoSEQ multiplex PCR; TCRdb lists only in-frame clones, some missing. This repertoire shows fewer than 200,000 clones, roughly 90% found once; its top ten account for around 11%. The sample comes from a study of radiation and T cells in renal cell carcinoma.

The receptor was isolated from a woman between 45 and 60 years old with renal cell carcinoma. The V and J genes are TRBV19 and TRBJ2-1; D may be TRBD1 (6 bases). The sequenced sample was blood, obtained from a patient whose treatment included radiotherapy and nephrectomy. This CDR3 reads CASSVRDNTEQFF. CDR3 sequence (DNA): TGTGCCAGTAGTGTCCGGGACAACACTGAGCAGTTCTTC.